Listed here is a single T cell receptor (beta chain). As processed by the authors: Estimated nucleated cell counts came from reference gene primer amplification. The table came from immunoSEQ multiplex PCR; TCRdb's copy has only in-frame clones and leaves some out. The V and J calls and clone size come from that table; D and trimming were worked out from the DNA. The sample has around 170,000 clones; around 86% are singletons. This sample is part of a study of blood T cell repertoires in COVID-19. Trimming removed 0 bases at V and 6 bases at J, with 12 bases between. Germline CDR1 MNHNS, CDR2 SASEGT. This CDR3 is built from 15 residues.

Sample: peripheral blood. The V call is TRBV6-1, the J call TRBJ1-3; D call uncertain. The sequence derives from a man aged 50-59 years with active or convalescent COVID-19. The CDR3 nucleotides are TGTGCCAGCAGTGAAGCGTCGGGGTACGAAAACACCATATATTTT. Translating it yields CASSEASGYENTIYF.